A selection of T cell receptor beta chains follows, all from one sample in a study of OX40 agonist ivuxolimab in advanced cancers. TCRdb's copy holds only in-frame clones and misses some; the assay was immunoSEQ multiplex PCR. In the table there are some 84,000 clones, roughly nine tenths of which are singletons. The sample in question was CD4+ or CD8+ T cells sorted from blood, obtained in a trial of the OX40 agonist ivuxolimab. Receptors were obtained from an adult with an advanced solid tumor such as melanoma, head and neck, liver or kidney cancer. CDR3s include the opening cysteine and the closing phenylalanine or tryptophan. The D gene is left open where the match is weak. The listing skips clone size in some rows; elsewhere it reads once, few, many or a size class.

j_call: TRBJ1-2; v_call: TRBV10-3; d_call: -; clone_size: -; cdr3_nt: TGTGCCATCAGTGGCCGAGACAGTGAGGATGGCTACACCTTC; cdr3_aa: CAISGRDSEDGYTF
j_call: TRBJ2-3; v_call: TRBV5-1; d_call: -; clone_size: once; cdr3_nt: TGCGCCAGCAGCCCTGTCAGGATTAGCACAGATACGCAGTATTTT; cdr3_aa: CASSPVRISTDTQYF
j_call: TRBJ1-5; v_call: TRBV18; d_call: -; clone_size: -; cdr3_nt: TGTGCCAGCTCACCACCCGACGGGAGCAATCAGCCCCAGCATTTT; cdr3_aa: CASSPPDGSNQPQHF
j_call: TRBJ2-6; v_call: TRBV4-3; d_call: -; clone_size: -; cdr3_nt: TGCGCCAGCAGCCAAAGTCCCTTTTCGGGGGCCAACGTCCTGACTTTC; cdr3_aa: CASSQSPFSGANVLTF
j_call: TRBJ1-2; v_call: TRBV28; d_call: -; clone_size: -; cdr3_nt: TGTGCCAGCAGTTCGGCTGGACTGTACTATGGCTACACCTTC; cdr3_aa: CASSSAGLYYGYTF
j_call: TRBJ1-3; v_call: TRBV7-9; d_call: -; clone_size: -; cdr3_nt: TGTGCCAGCAGCTTAGCAGGGGGAGACACCATATATTTT; cdr3_aa: CASSLAGGDTIYF
j_call: TRBJ2-1; v_call: TRBV18; d_call: TRBD2; clone_size: -; cdr3_nt: TGTGCCAGCTCCCCCCAGGTAGCGGGAGGCCACAATGAGCAGTTCTTC; cdr3_aa: CASSPQVAGGHNEQFF
j_call: TRBJ2-1; v_call: TRBV7-9; d_call: -; clone_size: -; cdr3_nt: TGTGCCAGCAGCTTAGATCGGGGAAGGGAGAATGAGCAGTTCTTC; cdr3_aa: CASSLDRGRENEQFF
j_call: TRBJ2-2; v_call: TRBV18; d_call: TRBD2; clone_size: -; cdr3_nt: TGTGCCAGCTCACCACCCGGGCTAGCGGGAGTTCCCGGGGAGCTGTTTTTT; cdr3_aa: CASSPPGLAGVPGELFF
j_call: TRBJ2-3; v_call: TRBV20-1; d_call: -; clone_size: -; cdr3_nt: TGCAGTCTCCTCAGGGGGGGCACGCAGTATTTT; cdr3_aa: CSLLRGGTQYF
j_call: TRBJ1-1; v_call: TRBV5-5; d_call: -; clone_size: -; cdr3_nt: TGTGCCAGCAGTCCTGGACAGACGAACACTGAAGCTTTCTTT; cdr3_aa: CASSPGQTNTEAFF
j_call: TRBJ2-4; v_call: TRBV30; d_call: -; clone_size: -; cdr3_nt: TGTGCCTGGAAGTCATACAGTTCCTCGGGCATTCAGTACTTC; cdr3_aa: CAWKSYSSSGIQYF
j_call: TRBJ2-5; v_call: TRBV5-1; d_call: TRBD2; clone_size: -; cdr3_nt: TGCGCCAGCAGCTTGGGGGGGACTAGCATGGAGACCCAGTACTTC; cdr3_aa: CASSLGGTSMETQYF
j_call: TRBJ1-1; v_call: TRBV6-5; d_call: -; clone_size: -; cdr3_nt: TGTGCCAGCAGTAGGGAGATTGCGGCCAAAGCTTTCTTT; cdr3_aa: CASSREIAAKAFF
j_call: TRBJ1-2; v_call: TRBV19; d_call: TRBD1; clone_size: -; cdr3_nt: TGTGCCAGTAGTAGTCCGACAGGGCCCACCTCTTATGGCTACACCTTC; cdr3_aa: CASSSPTGPTSYGYTF
j_call: TRBJ1-2; v_call: TRBV9; d_call: TRBD1; clone_size: -; cdr3_nt: TGTGCCAGCAGCGGGGACAGGGGAACGAATGGCTACACCTTC; cdr3_aa: CASSGDRGTNGYTF
j_call: TRBJ1-5; v_call: TRBV5-1; d_call: -; clone_size: -; cdr3_nt: TGCGCCAGCTCGCAGTATCCGGGGAGCAATCAGCCCCAGCATTTT; cdr3_aa: CASSQYPGSNQPQHF
j_call: TRBJ1-2; v_call: TRBV9; d_call: TRBD1; clone_size: once; cdr3_nt: TGTGCCAGCAGCGCGGCCCTTACCGGGACAGGGGGCCGCCACACCTTC; cdr3_aa: CASSAALTGTGGRHTF
j_call: TRBJ1-5; v_call: TRBV6-6; d_call: -; clone_size: -; cdr3_nt: TGTGCCAGCAGTTACAGGGGCCGTAGCAATCAGCCCCAGCATTTT; cdr3_aa: CASSYRGRSNQPQHF
j_call: TRBJ2-1; v_call: TRBV7-2; d_call: TRBD1; clone_size: -; cdr3_nt: TGTGCCAGCAGCTTAGCGGGACAGGGCGTAGCCCCACCAGTCTTC; cdr3_aa: CASSLAGQGVAPPVF
j_call: TRBJ1-5; v_call: TRBV7-9; d_call: -; clone_size: -; cdr3_nt: TGTGCCAGCAGCTTAGTAAGGGGGTCAAGCAATCAGCCCCAGCATTTT; cdr3_aa: CASSLVRGSSNQPQHF
j_call: TRBJ1-2; v_call: TRBV27; d_call: TRBD1; clone_size: -; cdr3_nt: TGTGCCAGCAGTTTATCCGGGACAGGGAACTATGGCTACACCTTC; cdr3_aa: CASSLSGTGNYGYTF
j_call: TRBJ2-5; v_call: TRBV28; d_call: TRBD2; clone_size: -; cdr3_nt: TGTGCCAGCAGTTCCCCCCTAGGACTAGCGGGAACGTGGGAGACCCAGTACTTC; cdr3_aa: CASSSPLGLAGTWETQYF
j_call: TRBJ1-1; v_call: TRBV10-1; d_call: -; clone_size: -; cdr3_nt: TGCGCCAGCAGTTATGGGAGGAACACTGAAGCTTTCTTT; cdr3_aa: CASSYGRNTEAFF
j_call: TRBJ1-5; v_call: TRBV4-1; d_call: TRBD1; clone_size: -; cdr3_nt: TGCGCCAGCAGCCAAGGGCGGGACAGGGGCAATCAGCCCCAGCATTTT; cdr3_aa: CASSQGRDRGNQPQHF
j_call: TRBJ2-2; v_call: TRBV19; d_call: -; clone_size: -; cdr3_nt: TGTGCCAGTAAGGGGGGAGGGCCCACCGGGGAGCTGTTTTTT; cdr3_aa: CASKGGGPTGELFF
j_call: TRBJ1-2; v_call: TRBV7-8; d_call: -; clone_size: -; cdr3_nt: TGTGCCAGCAGCCCACGAAATTGGGTGATGAGAGGCTACACCTTC; cdr3_aa: CASSPRNWVMRGYTF
j_call: TRBJ2-2; v_call: TRBV5-4; d_call: TRBD2; clone_size: -; cdr3_nt: TGTGCCAGCAGCCCTTACCCGGCTAGCGGCCTACTGACCGGGGAGCTGTTTTTT; cdr3_aa: CASSPYPASGLLTGELFF
j_call: TRBJ1-1; v_call: TRBV4-1; d_call: -; clone_size: -; cdr3_nt: TGCGCCAGCAGCCAAGACAGATCGAACACTGAAGCTTTCTTT; cdr3_aa: CASSQDRSNTEAFF
j_call: TRBJ2-7; v_call: TRBV2; d_call: -; clone_size: -; cdr3_nt: TGTGCCAGCACCAGATTGTTCTACGAGCAGTACTTC; cdr3_aa: CASTRLFYEQYF
j_call: TRBJ2-3; v_call: TRBV6-1; d_call: -; clone_size: once; cdr3_nt: TGTGCCAGCAGTCAGAGTCTGGGAGATACGCAGTATTTT; cdr3_aa: CASSQSLGDTQYF
j_call: TRBJ1-4; v_call: TRBV5-1; d_call: -; clone_size: -; cdr3_nt: TGCGCCAGCAGCTTGAGGGCAGGTCCTAATGAAAAACTGTTTTTT; cdr3_aa: CASSLRAGPNEKLFF
j_call: TRBJ2-4; v_call: TRBV4-2; d_call: -; clone_size: -; cdr3_nt: TGTGCCAGCAGCCAAGAGCGCGTCAGCAAAAACATTCAGTACTTC; cdr3_aa: CASSQERVSKNIQYF
j_call: TRBJ1-2; v_call: TRBV10-3; d_call: -; clone_size: -; cdr3_nt: TGTGCCATCAGTGAATCGGCACAGAACTATGGCTACACCTTC; cdr3_aa: CAISESAQNYGYTF
j_call: TRBJ1-2; v_call: TRBV5-6; d_call: TRBD1; clone_size: -; cdr3_nt: TGTGCCAGCAGCCCCCGGGACAGGTGGGACTATGGCTACACCTTC; cdr3_aa: CASSPRDRWDYGYTF
j_call: TRBJ2-3; v_call: TRBV18; d_call: TRBD1; clone_size: -; cdr3_nt: TGTGCCAGCTCAACCTATTCAGGGGGTACGCAGTATTTT; cdr3_aa: CASSTYSGGTQYF
j_call: TRBJ1-4; v_call: TRBV28; d_call: -; clone_size: -; cdr3_nt: TGTGCCAGCAGTTTCAGGGCCGGTTTTAATGAAAAACTGTTTTTT; cdr3_aa: CASSFRAGFNEKLFF
j_call: TRBJ2-3; v_call: TRBV4-2; d_call: TRBD2; clone_size: -; cdr3_nt: TGTGCCAGCAGCCACCGACTAGCGGGAAGGGAGGGTACGCAGTATTTT; cdr3_aa: CASSHRLAGREGTQYF